Listed below are T cell receptor beta chains from one sample, sequenced in a study of cytomegalovirus exposure and HLA in healthy donors. TCRdb keeps only in-frame clones here, not all; method: immunoSEQ multiplex PCR. The table has about 110,000 clones, roughly 88% seen once; the top ten hold more than 2.5%. Sequenced material: PBMCs. The source is a woman younger than 30 in good health and CMV-seronegative. Each CDR3 is given with its conserved first and last residue. The order of the fields is CDR3 length, D gene, clone size, J gene, V gene, CDR3 protein, CDR3 DNA. A D gene is named only where the DNA matches it firmly. Some rows mark clone size as missing; the rest say once, few, many or name a class of expanded clone.

CDR3 length: 14
D gene: -
clone size: few
J gene: TRBJ1-3
V gene: TRBV9
CDR3 protein: CASSVGTYGNTIYF
CDR3 DNA: TGTGCCAGCAGCGTGGGGACATATGGAAACACCATATATTTT

CDR3 length: 16
D gene: TRBD2
clone size: -
J gene: TRBJ2-6
V gene: TRBV5-1
CDR3 protein: CASSRGLGPGANVLTF
CDR3 DNA: TGCGCCAGCAGCCGGGGACTAGGACCTGGGGCCAACGTCCTGACTTTC

CDR3 length: 16
D gene: -
clone size: -
J gene: TRBJ2-3
V gene: TRBV5-1
CDR3 protein: CASSLDLRGNTDTQYF
CDR3 DNA: TGCGCCAGCAGCTTGGATCTTAGGGGGAACACAGATACGCAGTATTTT

CDR3 length: 21
D gene: -
clone size: -
J gene: TRBJ1-4
V gene: TRBV5-1
CDR3 protein: CASSWARSDGGRLWCGEKLFF
CDR3 DNA: TGCGCCAGCAGCTGGGCTCGATCGGACGGAGGGCGGTTGTGGTGTGGTGAAAAACTGTTTTTT

CDR3 length: 15
D gene: -
clone size: -
J gene: TRBJ2-5
V gene: TRBV21-1
CDR3 protein: CASSKDGLSQETQYF
CDR3 DNA: TGTGCCAGCAGCAAAGATGGTCTAAGTCAAGAGACCCAGTACTTC

CDR3 length: 16
D gene: -
clone size: -
J gene: TRBJ2-1
V gene: TRBV4-1
CDR3 protein: CASSPSLAQDWNEQFF
CDR3 DNA: TGCGCCAGCAGCCCCTCCCTAGCACAAGACTGGAATGAGCAGTTCTTC

CDR3 length: 12
D gene: -
clone size: -
J gene: TRBJ1-2
V gene: TRBV7-3
CDR3 protein: CASREPGDGYTF
CDR3 DNA: TGTGCCAGCAGGGAACCAGGGGATGGCTACACCTTC

CDR3 length: 16
D gene: -
clone size: -
J gene: TRBJ2-1
V gene: TRBV29-1
CDR3 protein: CSVEKGAASSYNEQFF
CDR3 DNA: TGCAGCGTTGAAAAAGGGGCGGCGAGCTCCTACAATGAGCAGTTCTTC

CDR3 length: 11
D gene: -
clone size: -
J gene: TRBJ2-5
V gene: TRBV27
CDR3 protein: CASVGGETQYF
CDR3 DNA: TGTGCCAGCGTGGGGGGAGAGACCCAGTACTTC

CDR3 length: 13
D gene: TRBD1
clone size: -
J gene: TRBJ1-1
V gene: TRBV18
CDR3 protein: CASSRQGNTEAFF
CDR3 DNA: TGTGCCAGCTCTAGACAGGGGAACACTGAAGCTTTCTTT

CDR3 length: 16
D gene: TRBD1
clone size: -
J gene: TRBJ1-5
V gene: TRBV5-6
CDR3 protein: CASSLYGQGFRQPQHF
CDR3 DNA: TGTGCCAGCAGCCTATATGGACAGGGGTTCCGTCAGCCCCAGCATTTT

CDR3 length: 13
D gene: -
clone size: -
J gene: TRBJ1-1
V gene: TRBV6-1
CDR3 protein: CASSKTSYTEAFF
CDR3 DNA: TGTGCCAGCAGTAAAACAAGTTACACTGAAGCTTTCTTT

CDR3 length: 13
D gene: -
clone size: -
J gene: TRBJ2-7
V gene: TRBV5-1
CDR3 protein: CASSLGASYEQYF
CDR3 DNA: TGCGCCAGCAGCTTGGGGGCCTCCTACGAGCAGTACTTC

CDR3 length: 15
D gene: TRBD2
clone size: many
J gene: TRBJ2-5
V gene: TRBV13
CDR3 protein: CASSLVAGGRETQYF
CDR3 DNA: TGTGCCAGCAGCTTAGTAGCGGGGGGGCGAGAGACCCAGTACTTC